The TCR beta chain under discussion was sequenced for a study of T cells in Graves' hyperthyroidism and ophthalmopathy. V lost 5 bases, J lost 9 bases, and 20 bases lay in between. This CDR3 is 13 amino acids long. From germline, CDR1 is DFQATT and CDR2 SNEGSKA (reference sequence). The sample holds a few counts of this clonotype. Researchers took RNA transcripts and amplified the TCR beta CDR3 regions from them. First-round RT-PCR targeting the TCR CDR3 was performed with the HTBI primer set. TCRdb ran MiXCR on the multiplex PCR reads and lists one entry per CDR3 protein. The data contain about 590,000 distinct CDR3 sequences, 15% to 18% of them singletons. Criteria for exclusion of patients were uncontrolled infection, other autoimmune disease, pregnancy or lactation.

This TCR derives from a woman aged 25-40 years with Graves' hyperthyroidism. The chain recombines TRBV20-1 with TRBJ2-7, with D possibly being TRBD1 or TRBD2 (5 bases each). The sequenced sample was blood. The CDR3 DNA is TGCAGTGCTTCTCGGACCGGGGACGGCGGGCAGTACTTC. Translating it yields CSASRTGDGGQYF.